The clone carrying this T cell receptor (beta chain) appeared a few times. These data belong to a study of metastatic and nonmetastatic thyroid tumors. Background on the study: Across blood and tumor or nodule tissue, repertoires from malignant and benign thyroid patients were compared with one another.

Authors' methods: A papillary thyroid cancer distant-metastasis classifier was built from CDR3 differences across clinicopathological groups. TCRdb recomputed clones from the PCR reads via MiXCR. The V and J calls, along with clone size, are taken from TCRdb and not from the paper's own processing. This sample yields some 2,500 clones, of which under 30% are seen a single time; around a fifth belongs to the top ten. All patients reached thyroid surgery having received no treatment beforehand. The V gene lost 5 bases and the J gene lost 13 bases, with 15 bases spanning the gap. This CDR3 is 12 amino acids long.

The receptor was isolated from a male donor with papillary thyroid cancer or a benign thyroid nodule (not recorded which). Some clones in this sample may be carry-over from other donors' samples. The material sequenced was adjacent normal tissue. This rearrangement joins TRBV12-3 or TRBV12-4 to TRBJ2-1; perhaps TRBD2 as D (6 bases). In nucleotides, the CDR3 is TGTGCCAGCAGTCCCCTAGGAGGGGCCCAGTTCTTC. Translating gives CASSPLGGAQFF.